Following are 2 T cell receptor beta chains from one sample sequenced in a study of cytomegalovirus exposure and HLA in healthy donors. The PCR had 60 Vbeta and 13 Jbeta primers. TCRdb keeps only in-frame clones here, not all; method: immunoSEQ multiplex PCR. The sample gives roughly 120,000 clones, about 80% of which show up once; 3% to 3.5% is in the top ten. The sample consisted of PBMCs. The receptors stem from a male donor in good health and CMV-seronegative.

The chain couples TRBV18 to TRBJ1-2; 12 bases line up with TRBD1. Germline V gene lookup returns CDR1 KGHSH and CDR2 LQKENI. V lost 3 bases, J lost 4 bases, and 12 bases stayed unmatched. CDR3 length: 18 residues. CDR3 loop: CASSPIGTGGDYGYGYTF. DNA of the CDR3: TGTGCCAGCTCACCTATCGGGACAGGGGGCGACTATGGCTATGGCTACACCTTC.

The chain couples TRBV18 to TRBJ1-5; no firm D call. Germline V gives CDR1 KGHSH, CDR2 LQKENI. V shed 0 bases and J shed 7 bases, with 16 bases lying between them. This CDR3 is 16 amino acids long. CDR3 region: CASSPPGALVGQPQHF. The CDR3, as DNA: TGTGCCAGCTCACCACCGGGAGCCCTCGTCGGACAGCCCCAGCATTTT.